This TCR beta chain was sequenced for a study of OX40 agonist ivuxolimab in advanced cancers. Study observations and caveats: Partial responders at 0.1-3.0 mg/kg had among the lowest clonal expansion. Blood T cells, both CD4+ and CD8+, expanded clonally by week 6 at 0.1 to 3.0 mg/kg. Expanded clones were, on average, more numerous among CD8+ T cells than CD4+.

Profiled with immunoSEQ multiplex PCR; TCRdb holds only in-frame clones, not every one. Here the sample spans some 80,000 clones, 80% to 90% being singletons. On this clone itself: Its specificity is unknown.

There are 15 residues in the CDR3. Germline V lookup: CDR1 SGHTS, CDR2 YDEGEE. Trimming took 6 bases from V and 5 from J, leaving 20 bases between them. The material was CD4+ or CD8+ T cells sorted from blood, obtained in a trial of the OX40 agonist ivuxolimab. The receptor comes from an adult with an advanced solid tumor such as melanoma, head and neck, liver or kidney cancer. The V and J genes are TRBV5-8 and TRBJ1-1, with D possibly being TRBD1 (5 bases). The CDR3 nucleotides are TGTGCCAGCACCTGGTTGGGGGGGACGGGGACTGAAGCTTTCTTT. It yields the protein CASTWLGGTGTEAFF.